A single sample gave rise to the 11 T cell receptor beta chains below, sequenced in a study of T cells after yellow fever vaccination. TCRdb reanalysed the 5' RACE reads using MiXCR and keeps one entry per CDR3 protein. The profile covers around 500,000 distinct CDR3 sequences, with roughly a fifth appearing a single time and about 15% taken by the ten largest. Here the sequenced sample was PBMCs, taken more than 20 days after the first yellow fever vaccination. Every receptor here comes from a man between 18 and 35 years old who received the YFV17D yellow fever vaccine.

This clonotype was seen more than once but under ten times. The chain employs TRBV5-1 and TRBJ2-5; D may be TRBD1 or TRBD2 (6 bases each). V gave up 4 bases and J gave up 5 bases, with 18 bases separating them. CDR1 SGHRS and CDR2 YFSETQ come from the germline V gene. The CDR3 loop spans 15 amino acids. CDR3 amino acids: CASSTSGGLWETQYF. The CDR3 DNA reads TGCGCCAGCAGCACCAGTGGGGGGCTGTGGGAGACCCAGTACTTC.

This clonotype was seen a handful of times. For the CDR3, the DNA is TGTGCCAGCTCACAGGGGTCCGGCCTTAGCGAGCCCCAGCATTTT. The encoded protein is CASSQGSGLSEPQHF. The J gene is TRBJ1-5, the V gene TRBV18; D is possibly TRBD1 (5 bases). Germline V lookup: CDR1 KGHSH, CDR2 LQKENI. Trimming removed 4 bases from V and 8 bases from J, with 18 bases in between. The CDR3 has 15 amino acids.

This chain uses TRBV4-2 with TRBJ2-2; D remains unclear. Germline-derived CDR1 and CDR2 are LGHNA and YNFKEQ. The CDR3 extends over 16 amino acids. The V gene lost 1 base and the J gene lost 2 bases, with 11 bases spanning the gap. Here the CDR3 DNA reads TGTGCCAGCAGCCAAGGGCATACTGGAAACACCGGGGAGCTGTTTTTT. Protein: CASSQGHTGNTGELFF.

This clonotype was seen more than once but under ten times. The rearrangement links TRBV20-1 to TRBJ2-3; D is unclear. Germline V gene lookup returns CDR1 DFQATT and CDR2 SNEGSKA (reference sequence). Trimming stripped 0 bases from V and 4 bases from J, with 5 bases between. CDR3 size: 12 residues. The chain's CDR3 is CSARDLSDTQYF. The CDR3 DNA reads as TGCAGTGCTAGAGATCTATCAGATACGCAGTATTTT.

This clonotype showed up just once. The V call is TRBV15, the J call TRBJ2-3, with D perhaps matching TRBD2 (7 bases). The V gene's germline CDR1 is LNHNV and CDR2 YYDKDF (reference sequence). This CDR3 has 16 residues. The germline V and J ends were trimmed by 5 bases and 3 bases, with 18 bases remaining between them. CDR3 loop: CATSPRGGYLTDTQYF. The CDR3, as DNA: TGTGCCACCAGCCCAAGGGGGGGTTATTTAACAGATACGCAGTATTTT.

The CDR3 DNA follows: TGTGCCAGCAAACCCGGGACTAGCGGGGCGAGGGATACGCAGTATTTT. It yields the protein CASKPGTSGARDTQYF. This sequence joins TRBV12-3 or TRBV12-4 and TRBJ2-3, with 13 positions matching TRBD2. The V and J ends lost 7 bases and 6 bases, in that order; junction bases with no gene match: 10. The CDR3 has 16 residues.

The genes are TRBV12-3 or TRBV12-4 and TRBJ1-1; D unclear. The CDR3 extends over 14 amino acids. Between the trimmed V and J ends, which lost 3 bases and 2 bases, there was a span of 10 bases. The CDR3 DNA reads as TGTGCCAGCAGTTTCTACAGCTTTAACACTGAAGCTTTCTTT. Translating it yields CASSFYSFNTEAFF.

The V and J genes are TRBV10-3 and TRBJ2-7; 9 bases align to TRBD1. Trimming took 4 bases from V and 4 from J; bases not matched to a gene: 5. The length of the CDR3 is 14 residues. Germline V gene lookup returns CDR1 ENHRY and CDR2 SYGVKD. CDR3 DNA: TGTGCCATCAGTGCAGTGACAGGGGGGTACGAGCAGTACTTC. It is translated as CAISAVTGGYEQYF.

The V gene is TRBV7-3, the J gene TRBJ2-1, with D possibly TRBD2 on 7 matching bases. Trimming took off 5 bases at V and 1 base at J, with 18 bases between the two ends. Germline CDR1 reads SGHTA; CDR2 reads FQGTGA. This CDR3 has 17 amino acids. The CDR3 here is CASSPFWGGLSYNEQFF. The CDR3, as DNA: TGTGCCAGCAGCCCTTTTTGGGGGGGGCTGTCCTACAATGAGCAGTTCTTC.

This clonotype appeared once. This chain uses TRBV10-2 with TRBJ1-1, with D possibly matching TRBD1 (5 bases). The V and J ends lost 6 bases and 0 bases respectively, with 11 bases between them. Germline lookup yields CDR1 WSHSY and CDR2 SAAADI. This CDR3 is built from 14 residues. The CDR3 DNA reads TGCGCCAGCAGGTCCGGGACGGTGAACACTGAAGCTTTCTTT. Translating gives CASRSGTVNTEAFF.

This clonotype has more than one count but fewer than ten. The V call is TRBV5-1, the J call TRBJ2-3; D gene ambiguous. V shed 4 bases and J shed 2 bases, with 11 bases lying between them. CDR1 is SGHRS and CDR2 is YFSETQ in the germline V gene. The length of the CDR3 is 14 residues. CDR3 protein: CASSPDSITDTQYF. The CDR3 DNA follows: TGCGCCAGCAGCCCTGACTCGATCACAGATACGCAGTATTTT.